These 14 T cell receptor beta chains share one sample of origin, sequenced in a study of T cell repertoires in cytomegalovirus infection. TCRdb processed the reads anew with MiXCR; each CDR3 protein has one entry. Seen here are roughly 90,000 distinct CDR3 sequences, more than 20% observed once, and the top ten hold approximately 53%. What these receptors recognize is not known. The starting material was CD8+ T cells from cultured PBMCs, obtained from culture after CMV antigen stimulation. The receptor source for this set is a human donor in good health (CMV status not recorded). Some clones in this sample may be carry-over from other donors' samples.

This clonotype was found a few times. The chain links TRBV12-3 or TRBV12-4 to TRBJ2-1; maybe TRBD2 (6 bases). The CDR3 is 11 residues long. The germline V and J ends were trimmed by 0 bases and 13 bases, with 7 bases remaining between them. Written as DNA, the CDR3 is TGTGCCAGCAGTTTAGCGGGAGGCCAGTTCTTC. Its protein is CASSLAGGQFF.

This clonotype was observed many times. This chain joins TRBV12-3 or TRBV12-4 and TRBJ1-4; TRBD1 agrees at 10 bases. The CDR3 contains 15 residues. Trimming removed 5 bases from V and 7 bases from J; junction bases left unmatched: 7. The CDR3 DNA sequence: TGTGCCAGCAGTCCGACAGGGGGCGACGGTGAAAAACTGTTTTTT. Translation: CASSPTGGDGEKLFF.

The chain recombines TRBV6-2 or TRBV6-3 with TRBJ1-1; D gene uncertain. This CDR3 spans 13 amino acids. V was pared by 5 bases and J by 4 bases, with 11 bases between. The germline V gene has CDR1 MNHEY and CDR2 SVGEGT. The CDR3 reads CASSGLETTEAFF. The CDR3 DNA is TGTGCCAGCAGTGGACTTGAAACCACTGAAGCTTTCTTT.

CDR3 nucleotides: TGTGCCATCAGTGATCCAGACAGGGGACATGAGCAGTTCTTC. It yields the protein CAISDPDRGHEQFF. This sequence joins TRBV10-3 and TRBJ2-1, with 8 positions matching TRBD1. Germline CDR1 ENHRY, CDR2 SYGVKD. The CDR3 is 14 amino acids. V was clipped by 3 bases and J by 8 bases; unmatched bases: 6.

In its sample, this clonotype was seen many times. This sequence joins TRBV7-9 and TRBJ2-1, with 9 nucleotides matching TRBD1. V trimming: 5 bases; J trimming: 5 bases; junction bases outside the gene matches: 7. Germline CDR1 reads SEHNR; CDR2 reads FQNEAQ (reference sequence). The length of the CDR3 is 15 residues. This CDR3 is CASSPDRGWNNEQFF. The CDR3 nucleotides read TGTGCCAGCAGCCCGGACAGGGGCTGGAACAATGAGCAGTTCTTC.

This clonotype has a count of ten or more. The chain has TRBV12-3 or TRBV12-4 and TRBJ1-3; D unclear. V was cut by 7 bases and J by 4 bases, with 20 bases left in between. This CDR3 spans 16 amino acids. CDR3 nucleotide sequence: TGTGCCAGCACCGAGGATACGCGCGCCTCCGGAAACACCATATATTTT. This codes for CASTEDTRASGNTIYF.

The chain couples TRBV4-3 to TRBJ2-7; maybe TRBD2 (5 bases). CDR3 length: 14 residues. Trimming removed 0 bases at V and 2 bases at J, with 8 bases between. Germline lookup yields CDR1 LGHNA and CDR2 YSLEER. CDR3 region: CASSQDEGAYEQYF. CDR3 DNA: TGCGCCAGCAGCCAAGATGAGGGCGCCTACGAGCAGTACTTC.

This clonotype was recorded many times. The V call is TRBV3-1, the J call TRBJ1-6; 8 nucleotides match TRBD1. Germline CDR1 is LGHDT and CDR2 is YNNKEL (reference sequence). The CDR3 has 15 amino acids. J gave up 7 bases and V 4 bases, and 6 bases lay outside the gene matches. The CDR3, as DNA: TGTGCCAGCAGCCCCGGACAGGGCGGAAATTCACCCCTCCACTTT. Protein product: CASSPGQGGNSPLHF.

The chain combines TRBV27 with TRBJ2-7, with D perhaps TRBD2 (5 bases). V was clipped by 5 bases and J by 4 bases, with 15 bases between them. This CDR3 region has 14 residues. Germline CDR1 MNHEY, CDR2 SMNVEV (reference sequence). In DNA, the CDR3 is TGTGCCAGCAGTCTCCGGACGGGAAAATACGAGCAGTACTTC. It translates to CASSLRTGKYEQYF.

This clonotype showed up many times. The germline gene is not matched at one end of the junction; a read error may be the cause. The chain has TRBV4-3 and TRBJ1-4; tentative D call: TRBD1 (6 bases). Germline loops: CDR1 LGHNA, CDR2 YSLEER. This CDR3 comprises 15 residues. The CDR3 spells CASSRMDRTNEKLFF. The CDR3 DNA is TGCGCCAGCAGCCGAATGGACAGAACTAACGAAAAACTGTTTTTT.

The CDR3 loop is CSARDFAREAYGYTF. The CDR3 DNA sequence: TGCAGTGCTAGAGATTTTGCCAGGGAGGCCTATGGCTACACCTTC. This chain uses TRBV20-1 with TRBJ1-2; D may be TRBD1 (5 bases). The germline V gene has CDR1 DFQATT and CDR2 SNEGSKA (reference sequence). CDR3 size: 15 residues. The V and J ends lost 0 bases and 4 bases respectively, with 15 bases between them.

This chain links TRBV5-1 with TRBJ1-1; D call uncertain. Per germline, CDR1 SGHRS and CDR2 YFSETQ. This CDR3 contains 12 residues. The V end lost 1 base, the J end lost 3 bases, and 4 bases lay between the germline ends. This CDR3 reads CASSLYDTEAFF. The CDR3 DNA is TGCGCCAGCAGCTTGTACGACACTGAAGCTTTCTTT.

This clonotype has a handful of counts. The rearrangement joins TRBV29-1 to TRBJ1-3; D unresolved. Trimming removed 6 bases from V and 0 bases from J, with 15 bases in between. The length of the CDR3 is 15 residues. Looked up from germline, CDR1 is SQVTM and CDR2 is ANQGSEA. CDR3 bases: TGCAGCGTCGCCACTCCGGCGAGCTCTGGAAACACCATATATTTT. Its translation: CSVATPASSGNTIYF. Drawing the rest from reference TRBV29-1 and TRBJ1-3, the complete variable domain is SAVISQKPSRDICQRGTSLTIQCQVDSQVTMMFWYRQQPGQSLTLIATANQGSEATYESGFVIDKFPISRPNLTFSTLTVSNMSPEDSSIYLCSVATPASSGNTIYFGEGSWLTVV.

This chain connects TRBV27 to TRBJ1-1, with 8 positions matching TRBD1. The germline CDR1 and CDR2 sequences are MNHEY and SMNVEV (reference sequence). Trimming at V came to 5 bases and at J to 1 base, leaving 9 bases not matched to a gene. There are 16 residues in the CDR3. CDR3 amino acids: CASSIGTGSSNTEAFF. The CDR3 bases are TGTGCCAGCAGTATCGGGACAGGCAGTTCGAACACTGAAGCTTTCTTT.